This entry lists 28 T cell receptor beta chains sequenced from one sample in a study of T cells in women clearing cervical HPV infection. Sequenced by immunoSEQ multiplex PCR; TCRdb stores in-frame clones only, minus some. This sample's table has some 23,000 clones. Source material: blood buffy coat. The receptors were gathered from a woman aged 18-70 years with a cervical HPV16 infection that either progressed to CIN3+ or cleared (not recorded which).

With respect to this clone: The read ends 3 residues shy of where the CDR3 ends; the end is completed using the germline J gene. V is TRBV7-3 and J is TRBJ1-2; D gene unclear. CDR3 length: 15 amino acids. Germline CDR1 SGHTA, CDR2 FQGTGA. V lost 1 base, J lost 1 base, and 10 bases lay in between. The CDR3 DNA, read in part, is TGTGCCAGCAGCTTAAACGGTCCGGGTAACTATGGC. As protein: CASSLNGPGNYG. The full-length CDR3 reads as CASSLNGPGNYGYTF.

A word on this clone: The CDR3 end is not reached by the read, which stops 3 residues before it; the germline J gene fills it in. V gene TRBV2 combines with J gene TRBJ1-2; 8 bases are shared with TRBD1. Germline values: CDR1 SNHLY, CDR2 FYNNEI. The CDR3 runs 13 residues. The CDR3 spells CASSEVGTGGYTF. The CDR3 bases that were read are TGTGCCAGCAGTGAGGTAGGGACAGGCGGC.

Comments on this clone: Read sequence stops 3 residues before the CDR3 end, and the germline J gene provides the missing end. The chain joins TRBV19 to TRBJ1-2, with a weak D call TRBD1 (5 bases). The V gene lost 6 bases and the J gene lost 3 bases, with 20 bases spanning the gap. Germline lookup yields CDR1 LNHDA and CDR2 SQIVND (reference sequence). The CDR3 has 16 residues. This CDR3 is CASRVGGVRPDYGYTF. The CDR3 bases that were read are TGTGCCAGTAGAGTCGGAGGGGTTAGGCCAGACTATGGC.

Worth noting for this clone: Sequencing ends 3 residues short of the CDR3 end; the germline J gene provides the rest. V usage is TRBV29-1 and J usage is TRBJ2-7; TRBD1 agrees at 7 bases. The J segment lost 4 bases and the V segment lost 6 bases, leaving 15 bases of the junction unmatched. Per the germline V gene, CDR1 is SQVTM and CDR2 is ANQGSEA. The CDR3 runs to 15 residues. The sequenced part of the CDR3 DNA is TGCAGCGTGAGAGCAGAAACGACAGGGTCGTACGAG. Protein: CSVRAETTGSYE. In full, the CDR3 is CSVRAETTGSYEQYF.

As to this clone: From the germline J gene comes the end of the CDR3, since the read stops 3 residues before it. The chain employs TRBV28 and TRBJ2-3; 14 positions agree with TRBD2. Germline-derived CDR1 and CDR2 are MDHEN and SYDVKM. V dropped 5 bases and J dropped 0; count of bases not matched to a gene: 7. This CDR3 spans 18 amino acids. The sequenced part of the CDR3 DNA is TGTGCCAGCAGTCCGCGGACTAGCGGGAGGCTTAGCACAGATACG. This codes for CASSPRTSGRLSTDT. The entire CDR3 reads CASSPRTSGRLSTDTQYF.

Points on this clone: From the germline J gene comes the end of the CDR3, since the read stops 3 residues before it. The chain has TRBV11-1 and TRBJ2-3; a possible D gene is TRBD1 (5 bases). V gave up 5 bases and J gave up 2 bases, with 14 bases separating them. Germline V lookup: CDR1 SGHAT, CDR2 FQDESV (reference sequence). The CDR3 extends over 15 amino acids. Incomplete CDR3 DNA: TGTGCCAGCAGCCAACCCGACAGACCCACAGATACG. Translation gives CASSQPDRPTDT. The CDR3 in full is CASSQPDRPTDTQYF.

In the case of this clone: The read falls 3 residues short of the CDR3 end, and the missing part is taken from the germline J gene. V and J are TRBV7-9 and TRBJ2-7; a weak D match, TRBD1 (6 bases). The CDR3 sequence is 15 residues long. Germline CDR1 is SEHNR and CDR2 is FQNEAQ (reference sequence). Trimming removed 5 bases from V and 2 bases from J, with 16 bases in between. This CDR3 reads CASSPSTGAAYEQYF. Incomplete CDR3 DNA: TGTGCCAGCAGCCCCTCGACAGGCGCTGCCTACGAG.

Remarks on this clone: The CDR3 goes on 3 residues after the read ends, and that part is filled in from the germline J gene. The chain is built from TRBV4-2 and TRBJ2-2, with D uncertain. This CDR3 contains 13 residues. Germline V gene data show CDR1 as LGHNA and CDR2 as YNFKEQ. V was pared by 1 base and J by 4 bases, with 4 bases between. CDR3 DNA (partial): TGTGCCAGCAGCCAAGTCTCCACCGGGGAG. Amino acids: CASSQVSTGE. The entire CDR3 protein reads CASSQVSTGELFF.

About this clone itself: The CDR3 end is not reached by the read, which stops 3 residues before it; the germline J gene fills it in. J is TRBJ1-4 and V is TRBV7-7; D is unresolved. The CDR3 spans 16 residues. Germline V gene lookup returns CDR1 SSHAT and CDR2 FNYEAQ (reference sequence). V lost 1 base and J 0 bases, leaving 9 bases between the germline ends. CDR3 DNA, as far as it was read: TGTGCCAGCAGCTTAGTCAGGTTGGCAACTAATGAAAAA. It yields the protein CASSLVRLATNEK. The CDR3 in its entirety is CASSLVRLATNEKLFF.

Note on this clone: The read ends 3 residues early relative to the CDR3; the germline J gene fills the gap. The chain combines TRBV20-1 with TRBJ1-2; 8 bases line up with TRBD1. The CDR3 length is 14 residues. Germline V CDR1 and CDR2: DFQATT, SNEGSKA (reference sequence). With V trimmed by 4 bases and J by 4 bases, 8 bases remained unmatched. This chain's CDR3 is CSATQGAYSYGYTF. The DNA read from the CDR3 is TGCAGTGCTACTCAGGGGGCATATAGCTATGGC.

CDR3 loop: CASSLTGLGTDTQYF. The sequenced CDR3 bases are TGCGCCAGCAGCTTGACCGGGTTAGGCACAGATACG. V usage is TRBV5-1 and J usage is TRBJ2-3; D ambiguous. The read gets to within 3 residues of the CDR3 end, and the germline J gene fills in the rest. Germline V gene sequence: CDR1 SGHRS, CDR2 YFSETQ. Trimming cost V 1 base and J 1 base, with 10 bases left between them. The CDR3 spans 15 residues.

This CDR3 reads CASSTTGYSNQPQYF. Incomplete CDR3 DNA: TGTGCCAGTAGCACTACAGGTTATAGCAATCAGCCG. The V and J genes are TRBV19 and TRBJ2-3; the D gene is possibly TRBD1 (5 bases). The read ends 3 residues early relative to the CDR3; the germline J gene fills the gap. The germline CDR1 and CDR2 sequences are LNHDA and SQIVND (reference sequence). This CDR3 spans 15 amino acids.

With respect to this clone: The read terminates 3 residues before the CDR3 end, so the remaining end is supplied by the germline J gene. V gene TRBV19 combines with J gene TRBJ2-3; 9 bases map to TRBD1. Looked up from germline, CDR1 is LNHDA and CDR2 is SQIVND (reference sequence). This CDR3 region has 13 residues. The CDR3 reads CARGGTGRETQYF. The CDR3 bases that were read are TGTGCCAGGGGAGGGACAGGGAGGGAGACG.

For this clone: Read data end 3 residues before the CDR3 end; the end is taken from the germline J gene. The chain employs TRBV2 and TRBJ2-3; the D gene could be TRBD1 or TRBD2 (6 bases each). The germline gives CDR1 SNHLY, CDR2 FYNNEI. The CDR3 is 12 amino acids. The covered CDR3 bases are TGTGCCAGCACGCGGGACAATCAGCCG. Its translation is CASTRDNQP. The CDR3, in full, reads CASTRDNQPQYF.

Remarks on this clone: The read stops 3 residues short of the end of the CDR3; the missing end is completed from the germline J gene. This rearrangement joins TRBV4-1 to TRBJ1-5; D unresolved. This CDR3 is built from 12 residues. CDR1 is MGHRA, CDR2 YSYEKL, per germline. The V gene lost 4 bases and the J gene lost 9 bases, with 10 bases spanning the gap. Incomplete CDR3 DNA: TGCGCCAGCAGCCGCGGGTTAGGGCCC. Its protein product is CASSRGLGP. The complete CDR3 sequence is CASSRGLGPQHF.

Regarding this clone: The CDR3 end falls 3 residues outside the read, so it is completed with the germline J gene. V usage is TRBV6-2 or TRBV6-3 and J usage is TRBJ2-2; possibly TRBD1 for D (5 bases). This CDR3 has 12 amino acids. With 4 bases removed from V and 6 bases from J, the gap between germline ends came to 6 bases. CDR1 MNHEY and CDR2 SVGEGT come from the germline V gene. The CDR3 spells CASSWGAGELFF. The CDR3 DNA, read in part, is TGTGCCAGCAGTTGGGGCGCCGGGGAG.

Incomplete CDR3 DNA: TGTGCCAGCAGCTTAGACATCGCAGAAAAA. Its translation: CASSLDIAEK. The complete CDR3 protein is CASSLDIAEKLFF. This chain connects TRBV11-1 to TRBJ1-4; D is unresolved. The read ends 3 residues shy of where the CDR3 ends; the end is completed using the germline J gene. This CDR3 spans 13 amino acids. V dropped 1 base and J dropped 8 bases, with 8 bases sitting between them. Germline CDR1 is SGHAT and CDR2 is FQDESV (reference sequence). The variable domain in full, with the rest retrieved from reference TRBV11-1 and TRBJ1-4, is EAEVAQSPRYKITEKSQAVAFWCDPISGHATLYWYRQILGQGPELLVQFQDESVVDDSQLPKDRFSAERLKGVDSTLKIQPAELGDSAMYLCASSLDIAEKLFFGSGTQLSVL.

Turning to this clone: The read ends 3 residues early relative to the CDR3; the germline J gene fills the gap. V gene TRBV2 combines with J gene TRBJ1-2; 8 bases line up with TRBD1. Germline assignment: CDR1 SNHLY and CDR2 FYNNEI. Unmatched junction bases numbered 8, after V lost 3 bases and J lost 2 bases. This CDR3 contains 16 residues. CDR3 protein: CASSDGGQGVNYGYTF. The DNA read from the CDR3 is TGTGCCAGCAGTGACGGAGGACAGGGCGTAAACTATGGC.

On this clone: The read gets to within 3 residues of the CDR3 end, and the germline J gene fills in the rest. The chain is built from TRBV4-1 and TRBJ2-5, with 7 bases that match TRBD1. This CDR3 is 15 amino acids long. The germline CDR1 and CDR2 sequences are MGHRA and YSYEKL. V lost 3 bases to trimming and J lost 5 bases; unmatched junction nucleotides: 9. The CDR3 region is CASSQGQMMVETQYF. CDR3 DNA (partial): TGCGCCAGCAGCCAGGGACAGATGATGGTGGAGACC.

About this clone: The read comes to an end 3 residues before the CDR3 does, leaving the germline J gene to fill in the end. This chain connects TRBV20-1 to TRBJ2-7, with D possibly called TRBD1 or TRBD2 (5 bases each). Looked up from germline, CDR1 is DFQATT and CDR2 is SNEGSKA (reference sequence). The CDR3 runs 15 residues. Trimming left V 4 bases short and J 0 bases short, with 16 bases between. The CDR3 reads CSATPSGRNSYEQYF. CDR3 bases read: TGCAGTGCTACCCCCTCAGGGAGAAACTCCTACGAG.

Comment on this clone: With the read ending 3 residues before the CDR3 end, the germline J gene is used to fill in that end. This rearrangement joins TRBV12-3 or TRBV12-4 to TRBJ2-3; D ambiguous. The CDR3 has 15 amino acids. The V and J ends lost 6 bases and 3 bases respectively, with 16 bases between them. CDR3 protein: CASSPRGEDTDTQYF. CDR3 bases read: TGTGCCAGCAGCCCTCGCGGAGAGGATACAGATACG.

A remark on this clone: Read sequence stops 3 residues before the CDR3 end, and the germline J gene provides the missing end. V gene TRBV13 combines with J gene TRBJ1-5; D might be TRBD1 (5 bases). This CDR3 is 16 amino acids long. The germline V gene encodes CDR1 PRHDT and CDR2 FYEKMQ (reference sequence). The V end lost 5 bases, the J end lost 0 bases, and 14 bases lay between the germline ends. Partial CDR3 DNA: TGTGCCAGCAGCCCCAACTTGGGACTTAGCAATCAGCCC. It specifies CASSPNLGLSNQP. In full, the CDR3 reads CASSPNLGLSNQPQHF.

Notes on this clone: The read stops 3 residues short of the end of the CDR3; the missing end is completed from the germline J gene. The chain uses TRBV29-1 and TRBJ2-2; the match to TRBD2 covers 7 bases. The CDR3 covers 18 residues. Germline CDR1 SQVTM, CDR2 ANQGSEA. Unmatched junction bases numbered 19, after V lost 5 bases and J lost 4 bases. CDR3 DNA, as far as it was read: TGCAGCGTTCTAAGCGGAATGGGCGGGAGTTCGGTCACCGGGGAG. This codes for CSVLSGMGGSSVTGE. The whole CDR3 reads CSVLSGMGGSSVTGELFF.

In the case of this clone: The missing CDR3 end, 3 residues past where the read stops, is filled in from the germline J gene. The genes are TRBV6-1 and TRBJ2-7; D is possibly TRBD2 (5 bases). Germline lookup yields CDR1 MNHNS and CDR2 SASEGT. V was clipped by 2 bases and J by 4 bases, with 12 bases between them. The CDR3 has 14 residues. The CDR3 reads CASSELERSYEQYF. The CDR3 bases that were read are TGTGCCAGCAGTGAATTGGAGCGGAGTTACGAG.

To note about this clone: The read halts 3 residues ahead of the CDR3 end, with the missing end drawn from the germline J gene. V is TRBV7-2 and J is TRBJ2-3; D remains unclear. The germline CDR1 and CDR2 sequences are SGHTA and FQGNSA. This CDR3 spans 15 amino acids. V lost 5 bases to trimming and J lost 0 bases, with 12 bases between them. The CDR3 loop reads CASSPSRGSTDTQYF. The CDR3 DNA, read in part, is TGTGCCAGCAGCCCCTCGAGAGGTAGCACAGATACG.

As for this clone: The missing CDR3 end, 3 residues past where the read stops, is filled in from the germline J gene. V is TRBV30 and J is TRBJ1-4; D not certain. This CDR3 is built from 14 residues. The V gene's germline CDR1 is GTSNPN and CDR2 SVGIG (reference sequence). The CDR3 sequence is CAWSVSRYNSPLFF. The part of the CDR3 DNA that was read is TGTGCCTGGAGTGTTTCCCGGTATAATTCACCA. Looking up the rest from reference TRBV30 and TRBJ1-4 gives the full variable domain: SQTIHQWPATLVQPVGSPLSLECTVEGTSNPNLYWYRQAAGRGLQLLFYSVGIGQISSEVPQNLSASRPQDRQFILSSKKLLLSDSGFYLCAWSVSRYNSPLFFGSGTQLSVL.

Concerning this clone: Read data end 3 residues before the CDR3 end; the end is taken from the germline J gene. This sequence joins TRBV13 and TRBJ2-1, with 13 bases that match TRBD2. This CDR3 is 20 amino acids long. The J segment lost 8 bases and the V segment lost 4 bases, leaving 20 bases of the junction unmatched. Germline V lookup: CDR1 PRHDT, CDR2 FYEKMQ (reference sequence). This CDR3 reads CASSYDRSRLAGGLRDEQFF. Incomplete CDR3 DNA: TGTGCCAGCAGCTACGACCGATCCCGACTAGCGGGGGGCCTCAGGGATGAG.

About this clone: The DNA ends 3 residues before the CDR3 does, and the rest of the CDR3 is filled in from the germline J gene. Other DNA variants within this sample encode the same CDR3. The J gene is TRBJ1-3, the V gene TRBV18, with 9 bases matching TRBD1. The V gene end was trimmed by 2 bases and the J gene end by 2 bases; junction bases not matched to a gene: 4. CDR3 length: 16 residues. Germline loops: CDR1 KGHSH, CDR2 LQKENI. The CDR3 DNA, read in part, is TGTGCCAGCTCACCAAGTCGGACAGGGGCTGGAAACACC. Its translation is CASSPSRTGAGNT. The full CDR3 protein reads CASSPSRTGAGNTIYF. Complete variable domain (other parts from reference TRBV18 and TRBJ1-3): NAGVMQNPRHLVRRRGQEARLRCSPMKGHSHVYWYRQLPEEGLKFMVYLQKENIIDESGMPKERFSAEFPKEGPSILRIQQVVRGDSAAYFCASSPSRTGAGNTIYFGEGSWLTVV.